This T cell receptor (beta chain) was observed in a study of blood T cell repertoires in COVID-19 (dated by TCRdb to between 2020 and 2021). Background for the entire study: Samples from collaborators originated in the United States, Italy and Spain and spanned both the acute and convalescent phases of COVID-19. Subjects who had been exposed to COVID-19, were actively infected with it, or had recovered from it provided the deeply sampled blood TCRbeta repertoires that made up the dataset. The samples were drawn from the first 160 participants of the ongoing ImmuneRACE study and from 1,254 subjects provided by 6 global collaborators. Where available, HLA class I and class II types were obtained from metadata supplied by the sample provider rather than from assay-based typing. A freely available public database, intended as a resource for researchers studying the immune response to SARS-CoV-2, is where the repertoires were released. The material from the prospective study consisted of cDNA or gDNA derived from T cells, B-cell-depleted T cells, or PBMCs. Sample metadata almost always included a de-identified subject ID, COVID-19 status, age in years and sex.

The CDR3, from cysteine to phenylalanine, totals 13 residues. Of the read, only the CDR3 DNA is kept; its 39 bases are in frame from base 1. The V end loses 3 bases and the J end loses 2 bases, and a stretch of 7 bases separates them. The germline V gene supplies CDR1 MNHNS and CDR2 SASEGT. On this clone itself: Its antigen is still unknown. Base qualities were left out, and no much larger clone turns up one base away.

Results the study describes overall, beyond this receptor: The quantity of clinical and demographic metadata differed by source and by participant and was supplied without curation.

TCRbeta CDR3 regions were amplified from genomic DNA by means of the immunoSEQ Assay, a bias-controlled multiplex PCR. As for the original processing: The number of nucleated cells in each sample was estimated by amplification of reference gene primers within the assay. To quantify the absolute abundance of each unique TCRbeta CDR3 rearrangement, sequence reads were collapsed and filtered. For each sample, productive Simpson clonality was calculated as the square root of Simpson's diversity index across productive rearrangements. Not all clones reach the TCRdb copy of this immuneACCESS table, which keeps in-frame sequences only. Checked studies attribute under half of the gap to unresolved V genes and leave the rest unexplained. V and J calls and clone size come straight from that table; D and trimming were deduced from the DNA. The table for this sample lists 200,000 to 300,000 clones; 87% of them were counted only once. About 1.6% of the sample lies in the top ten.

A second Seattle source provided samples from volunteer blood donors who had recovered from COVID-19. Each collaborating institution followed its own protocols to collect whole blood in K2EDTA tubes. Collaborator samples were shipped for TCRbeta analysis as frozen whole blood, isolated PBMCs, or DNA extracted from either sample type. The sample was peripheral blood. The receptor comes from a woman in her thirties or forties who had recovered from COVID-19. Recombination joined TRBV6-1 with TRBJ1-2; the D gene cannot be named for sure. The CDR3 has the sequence CASSDRENYGYTF. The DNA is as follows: TGTGCCAGCAGTGACCGGGAGAACTATGGCTACACCTTC.